The clone carrying this TCR beta chain turned up a few times. Its cognate antigen is unknown. The sample belongs to a study of T cells after yellow fever vaccination. The study, taken as a whole, reports: Highly abundant clonotypes carried over from the bulk population could end up in FACS-sorted repertoires as contaminants.

In germline, CDR1 is ENHRY, CDR2 SYGVKD. CDR3 length: 17 amino acids. The V gene lost 0 bases and the J gene lost 6 bases, with 18 bases spanning the gap. The study made its TCR cDNA through 5'RACE template switching. That step introduced a universal primer site along with UMIs. TCRdb reanalysed the 5' RACE reads using MiXCR and keeps one entry per CDR3 protein. The sample shows around 320,000 distinct CDR3 sequences, roughly a tenth of them seen only once. Sequences were derived from CD4+ T cells sorted from PBMCs, sampled 45 days after the yellow fever booster vaccination. The source of this sequence is a man younger than 35 who received the YFV17D yellow fever vaccine. The chain links TRBV10-3 to TRBJ1-5; D gene unclear. In DNA form, the CDR3 reads TGTGCCATCAGTGAGTCTCGGTCAGGTCTGGCCGGTCAGCCCCAGCATTTT. Translating gives CAISESRSGLAGQPQHF.